This T cell receptor (beta chain) was captured in a study of CD8+CD57+ T cells in acquired aplastic anemia. For the study at large: Sorted cells (CD4+ and CD8+) yielded DNA amounts that averaged about 3.4 ug. Healthy donors had, on average, about 10.8 million reads for their CD4+ cells. Study-wide findings and caveats: The same twenty-nine CD8+ CDR3 sequences occurred in patients and in controls. Patients versus controls showed no significant CD8+ Simpson's diversity difference.

This clonotype was counted many times. Its matching antigen is unknown. The use of genomic DNA as template underpinned the TCR beta VDJ and CDR3 profiling. TCRdb re-analysed the reads in MiXCR, keeping a single row per CDR3 protein. The top ten hold about a third of the sample, which has approximately 50,000 distinct CDR3 sequences, about 73% seen once. The ends were cut back, 1 base at V and 7 bases at J, with 10 bases in the middle. This CDR3 region has 14 residues. Germline V gene data show CDR1 as LGHDT and CDR2 as YNNKEL (reference sequence). The source of this sequence is a human donor in good health, serving as a control. The chain combines TRBV3-1 with TRBJ1-4, with no clear D. Sequencing was carried out using sorted CD4+, CD8+, or CD8+CD57+ T cells (not recorded which) from PBMCs. CDR3 bases: TGTGCCAGCAGCCAAGTGAAAGGTTCTGAAAAACTGTTTTTT. It is translated as CASSQVKGSEKLFF.